A selection of T cell receptor beta chains follows, all from one sample in a study of blood T cell repertoires in COVID-19. Using immunoSEQ multiplex PCR, the repertoire was profiled, and TCRdb retains in-frame clones only, with some absent. The data contain under 250,000 clones, around 86% of them seen just once; the ten biggest clones take up approximately 5.5%. The sample comprised peripheral blood. The source of these receptors is a woman over 75 with COVID-19, enrolled during active disease. The CDR3 runs from the conserved cysteine through the conserved F or W. D genes are given only for firm matches. Clone size is given for some rows only: seen once, a few or many times, or a class if the clone is expanded.

CDR3nt	CDR3aa	abundance	v_gene	j_gene	d_gene
TGTGCCAGCAGCATCGGACAGAACACCGGGGAGCTGTTTTTT	CASSIGQNTGELFF	.	TRBV5-4	TRBJ2-2	.
TGTGCCAGCAGTGAATTTACTAGCGGGGGGGGTAACAATGAGCAGTTCTTC	CASSEFTSGGGNNEQFF	.	TRBV6-1	TRBJ2-1	TRBD2
TGTGCCAGCAGTGTACAAAGTCCGCCGGGGTACTATGGCTACACCTTC	CASSVQSPPGYYGYTF	.	TRBV27	TRBJ1-2	.
TGTGCCATCAGTGAGTCCGGAGGGAGGGGTGAGACCCAGTACTTC	CAISESGGRGETQYF	.	TRBV10-3	TRBJ2-5	TRBD2
TGCGCCAGCAGTGAGTCTAGGGCGGCAGGACTCTATGGCTACACCTTC	CASSESRAAGLYGYTF	.	TRBV10-1	TRBJ1-2	.
TGTGCCAGCAGTCCACAGGGGGCGAGAGACACTGAAGCTTTCTTT	CASSPQGARDTEAFF	once	TRBV28	TRBJ1-1	TRBD1
TGTGCCAGCAGTGAAGGGGGCCCCACAGATACGCAGTATTTT	CASSEGGPTDTQYF	.	TRBV6-1	TRBJ2-3	.
TGTGCCTCCGACGGGGGGAATAATCAGCCCCAGCATTTT	CASDGGNNQPQHF	.	TRBV30	TRBJ1-5	.
TGCGCCAGCAGCTTTGGAGGGACTAATGAAAAACTGTTTTTT	CASSFGGTNEKLFF	.	TRBV5-1	TRBJ1-4	.
TGTGCCATCCCCCTGGGGGGGGGAACTAACTATGGCTACACCTTC	CAIPLGGGTNYGYTF	.	TRBV7-6	TRBJ1-2	.
TGCAGCGTTGACCATACAGGGTCCGGGGCTTTCTTT	CSVDHTGSGAFF	.	TRBV29-1	TRBJ1-1	.
TGCGCCAGCAGCCAAGCGACGGGGGCTAACTATGGCTACACCTTC	CASSQATGANYGYTF	.	TRBV4-1	TRBJ1-2	.
TGTGCCAGCTCACGTAGAGATCCCCATGGCTACACCTTC	CASSRRDPHGYTF	.	TRBV18	TRBJ1-2	.
TGCGCCAGCAGTGATATGAGACTAGCGGGGGGCGACGGGGAGCTGTTTTTT	CASSDMRLAGGDGELFF	.	TRBV10-2	TRBJ2-2	TRBD2
TGTGCCAGCAGCGGTACAGGGGCCGATAACTATGGCTACACCTTC	CASSGTGADNYGYTF	.	TRBV4-2	TRBJ1-2	TRBD1
TGTGCCAGCAGCCTGGAGGTTAATGAAAAACTGTTTTTT	CASSLEVNEKLFF	.	TRBV7-9	TRBJ1-4	.
TGTGCCAGCAGTGTAAGGACAGGGGGCGGGTGGGACAGCAATCAGCCCCAGCATTTT	CASSVRTGGGWDSNQPQHF	once	TRBV2	TRBJ1-5	TRBD1
TGTGCCAGCAGCTTAATGGGACAGGGGACCCAAGAGACCCAGTACTTC	CASSLMGQGTQETQYF	.	TRBV7-3	TRBJ2-5	TRBD1
TGTGCCAGTTTGGTGTCGGGGGTGGACACTGAAGCTTTCTTT	CASLVSGVDTEAFF	.	TRBV19	TRBJ1-1	.
TGTGCCAGCAGTTTTGCGGTTACCGGGGAGCTGTTTTTT	CASSFAVTGELFF	.	TRBV6-5	TRBJ2-2	.
TGTGCCAGCAGCGACAGGGGCTATGGAAACACCATATATTTT	CASSDRGYGNTIYF	.	TRBV6-5	TRBJ1-3	TRBD1
TGTGCCACGGGGACTAGCGGGGCGCCGGGAGATGAGCAGTTCTTC	CATGTSGAPGDEQFF	.	TRBV10-3	TRBJ2-1	TRBD2
TGTGCCAGCAGTTTCTCTACAGGGAGCAAGGGCTACACCTTC	CASSFSTGSKGYTF	.	TRBV28	TRBJ1-2	.
TGTGCCAGCAAAGAGCGGAATTCGCAAGAGACCCAGTACTTC	CASKERNSQETQYF	.	TRBV7-6	TRBJ2-5	.
TGTGCCAGCAGCTTAGCGCTGGGGGGGAAGACTAATGAAAAACTGTTTTTT	CASSLALGGKTNEKLFF	.	TRBV7-6	TRBJ1-4	.
TGTGCCAGCAGCCAAGTAACCAGGGGGGCTGGCTACACCTTC	CASSQVTRGAGYTF	.	TRBV3-1/TRBV3-2	TRBJ1-2	TRBD1
TGTGCCACCAAGGGGGTACAGGCCAATCAGCCCCAGCATTTT	CATKGVQANQPQHF	.	TRBV28	TRBJ1-5	.
TGTGCCAGCAGCTTATTGAGCGCTGGAAACACCATATATTTT	CASSLLSAGNTIYF	few	TRBV12-1	TRBJ1-3	.
TGTGCCAGCAGCCAAAGGACTGGGAACACCGGGGAGCTGTTTTTT	CASSQRTGNTGELFF	.	TRBV7-2	TRBJ2-2	.
TGTGCCAGCAGCTTACGACAGGGGGGACCTAGCACAGATACGCAGTATTTT	CASSLRQGGPSTDTQYF	once	TRBV7-3	TRBJ2-3	TRBD1
TGTGCCATCAGCGGGGAGCGGAGGCCTGAAGCTTTCTTT	CAISGERRPEAFF	.	TRBV10-3	TRBJ1-1	.
TGTGCCAGCAGTGCCAGGTTATGGTCCTACAATGAGCAGTTCTTC	CASSARLWSYNEQFF	.	TRBV6-4	TRBJ2-1	.
TGTGCCAGCAGCTCCTTGGGGCCCCGGAACTCACCCCTCCACTTT	CASSSLGPRNSPLHF	.	TRBV3-1/TRBV3-2	TRBJ1-6	.
TGTGCCAGCAGTTTTGGCAGGTCTGGAAACACCATATATTTT	CASSFGRSGNTIYF	once	TRBV28	TRBJ1-3	.
TGCGCCAGCAGTGGAGTTCCCCACGAGCAGTACTTC	CASSGVPHEQYF	.	TRBV10-1	TRBJ2-7	.
TGTGCCACCAGTGATCAAGACAGGGCGGGGCAACTTGAGCAGTTCTTC	CATSDQDRAGQLEQFF	.	TRBV24-1	TRBJ2-1	.
TGTGCCAGTAGGACAGGACAAGGGGCAGGCTACAATGAGCAGTTCTTC	CASRTGQGAGYNEQFF	.	TRBV19	TRBJ2-1	.
TGCGCCAGCAGTGCGGTCTCGAGTTCACCCCTCCACTTT	CASSAVSSSPLHF	once	TRBV10-1	TRBJ1-6	.
TGTGCCAGCAGCCAGGAGGGCCGGGGCACTGAAGCTTTCTTT	CASSQEGRGTEAFF	.	TRBV3-1/TRBV3-2	TRBJ1-1	.
TGTGCCAGCAGCTCAGACATAACCAATTATCAAGAGACCCAGTACTTC	CASSSDITNYQETQYF	.	TRBV7-9	TRBJ2-5	.
TGCGCCAGCAGCCAACAGGGGTCCCTCGTATACGAGCAGTACTTC	CASSQQGSLVYEQYF	.	TRBV5-1	TRBJ2-7	TRBD1
TGTGCCAGCAGCTCTCGACAGGGAAACCCTGAAGCTTTCTTT	CASSSRQGNPEAFF	.	TRBV4-2	TRBJ1-1	TRBD1
TGTGCCAGCAGCCAAGAGGGACTAGCCGGGGAGCTGTTTTTT	CASSQEGLAGELFF	.	TRBV3-1/TRBV3-2	TRBJ2-2	TRBD2
TGTGCCAGCAGCACCACCGGGACGGGGGACTACGAGCAGTACTTC	CASSTTGTGDYEQYF	.	TRBV7-6	TRBJ2-7	.
TGTGCCAGCAGCAGACAGGACTCTGGAAACACCATATATTTT	CASSRQDSGNTIYF	.	TRBV7-2	TRBJ1-3	.
TGTGCCAGCAGCCGAAAGGGGGACAGAGGCAATTCACCCCTCCACTTT	CASSRKGDRGNSPLHF	once	TRBV6-2/TRBV6-3	TRBJ1-6	TRBD1
TGTGCCAGCAGCCAGGCTGGGGGCTGGAACAACAATGAGCAGTTCTTC	CASSQAGGWNNNEQFF	.	TRBV14	TRBJ2-1	.
TGTGCCAGCAGCCCCGGGAATTCACCCCTCCACTTT	CASSPGNSPLHF	few	TRBV2	TRBJ1-6	.
TGTGCCAGCAGTGAACACGCCGAGGACACTGAAGCTTTCTTT	CASSEHAEDTEAFF	.	TRBV6-1	TRBJ1-1	.
TGTGCCAGTATTTCCGGGACAGGGTTCTATGGCTACACCTTC	CASISGTGFYGYTF	.	TRBV19	TRBJ1-2	TRBD1
TGTGCCAGCAGTCGACAGACCGGGACTAGCGGGGGTGGCTACGAGCAGTACTTC	CASSRQTGTSGGGYEQYF	.	TRBV27	TRBJ2-7	TRBD2
TGCGCCAGCACCGGCGGGGCGGGATCCTACGAGCAGTACTTC	CASTGGAGSYEQYF	.	TRBV5-1	TRBJ2-7	.
TGCGCCAGCAGCCCATCGACAGGGGCTGGAAACACCATATATTTT	CASSPSTGAGNTIYF	.	TRBV5-1	TRBJ1-3	TRBD1
TGTGCCAGCAGCTTAGTCGGGGGTGTCTACGAGCAGTACTTC	CASSLVGGVYEQYF	.	TRBV7-8	TRBJ2-7	.
TGTGCCAGCAGTGGGACAGGGCAGAAAAAGAACACTGAAGCTTTCTTT	CASSGTGQKKNTEAFF	.	TRBV6-1	TRBJ1-1	TRBD1